The T cell receptor beta chain described here comes from a study of cytomegalovirus exposure and HLA in healthy donors. The PCR had 60 Vbeta and 13 Jbeta primers. The protocol was immunoSEQ multiplex PCR, while the TCRdb copy is restricted to in-frame clones and leaves out a portion. The table lists about 150,000 clones, approximately 81% of them singletons. With respect to this clone: Its target is unknown.

Regarding the study as a whole: Some V segments (TRBV6-2 and TRBV6-3 among them) were excluded as indistinguishable. With later analysis, a missense DCLRE1C variant became linked to TCR beta V- and J-gene trimming.

V dropped 3 bases and J dropped 3; count of bases not matched to a gene: 7. CDR3 length: 15 residues. Germline V CDR1 and CDR2: MGHDK, SYGVNS. Sequencing was carried out using PBMCs. This chain joins TRBV25-1 and TRBJ2-7; 8 bases are a match to TRBD2. This receptor was obtained from a man aged 45 to 65 in good health and CMV-seropositive. The CDR3, as DNA: TGTGCCAGCAGTGACCCGAAGCGGGGGAGCTACGAGCAGTACTTC. Its protein product is CASSDPKRGSYEQYF.